The 6 T cell receptor beta chains listed next were all sequenced from one sample in a study of patients and donors after allogeneic stem cell transplantation. Using its own MiXCR run on the RT-PCR reads, TCRdb lists one record per CDR3 protein. The sample carries hundreds of thousands of distinct CDR3 sequences, 16% recorded once. The sequenced material came from blood, either unsorted or a sorted T cell fraction (not recorded which). The source is a human donor who was either an allogeneic HSCT recipient or a stem cell or donor lymphocyte infusion donor (not recorded which). It is not recorded whose cells these are; they may come from a transplant donor.

The J gene is TRBJ1-4, the V gene TRBV7-9, with TRBD1 as a possible D gene (6 bases). CDR3 size: 14 residues. CDR1 and CDR2 (germline): SEHNR, FQNEAQ (reference sequence). V lost 4 bases to trimming and J lost 5 bases, with 11 bases between them. CDR3 residues: CASSSDSPNEKLFF. The CDR3 bases are TGTGCCAGCAGCTCGGACAGCCCAAATGAAAAACTGTTTTTT.

The rearrangement links TRBV7-9 to TRBJ2-2; 12 positions match TRBD1. Germline V gene data show CDR1 as SEHNR and CDR2 as FQNEAQ (reference sequence). This CDR3 has 16 amino acids. The trim removed 5 bases at V and 7 bases at J, leaving 8 bases unmatched. CDR3 region: CASSPGTGGWGGELFF. The CDR3 DNA follows: TGTGCCAGCAGCCCCGGGACAGGGGGCTGGGGCGGGGAGCTGTTTTTT.

This clonotype was seen ten or more times. A junction boundary mismatches the germline segment, possibly from a read error. This sequence joins TRBV4-1 and TRBJ2-1, with TRBD2 matching over 8 bases. The CDR3 consists of 14 residues. CDR1 and CDR2 from the germline V gene are MGHRA and YSYEKL. CDR3 nucleotide sequence: TGCGCCAGCAGCCATCCCCCGGGGGGGAAATGGGTCTCCTTC. Its protein product is CASSHPPGGKWVSF.

The gene calls are TRBV7-9 and TRBJ2-2, with 8 nucleotides matching TRBD2. CDR3 length equals 15 residues. The junction had 5 bases not matched to a gene; V was cut back by 5 bases and J by 3 bases. Germline CDR1 reads SEHNR; CDR2 reads FQNEAQ (reference sequence). The CDR3 DNA follows: TGTGCCAGCAGCCGCTCTAGCGGGCACACCGGGGAGCTGTTTTTT. It is translated as CASSRSSGHTGELFF.

This clonotype turned up a few times. This chain links TRBV12-3 or TRBV12-4 with TRBJ1-6, with 7 bases aligning to TRBD1. V dropped 7 bases and J dropped 1; count of bases not matched to a gene: 7. This CDR3 contains 16 residues. CDR3 amino acids: CASTRQGGSYNSPLHF. CDR3 coding DNA: TGTGCCAGCACCCGCCAGGGGGGATCCTATAATTCACCCCTCCACTTT.

The chain joins TRBV18 to TRBJ2-1; D remains ambiguous. The length of the CDR3 is 13 residues. Germline V gives CDR1 KGHSH, CDR2 LQKENI. The V end was cut by 3 bases, the J end by 8 bases, with 11 bases between. The CDR3 nucleotides read TGTGCCAGCTCACCTCCGGGTCGAGATGAGCAGTTCTTC. It codes for CASSPPGRDEQFF.